The 9 T cell receptor beta chains listed next were all sequenced from one sample in a study of blood T cell repertoires in COVID-19 (dated by TCRdb to about 2020). Receptor amplification or capture employed the immunoSEQ multiplex PCR assay. TCRdb holds this immuneACCESS table with in-frame rearrangements only. Some clones are missing; in checked studies, unresolved V genes explain under half, and the rest has no known cause. Recorded for this sample are 90,000 to 130,000 clones; roughly 76% of them occurred a single time. The ten largest clonotypes hold around 7.3% of the sample. The sequenced sample was peripheral blood. The source of these receptors is an older woman with acute or convalescent COVID-19.

The genes are TRBV5-4 and TRBJ1-1, with D maybe TRBD1 (5 bases). The CDR3 extends over 15 amino acids. V lost 0 bases and J lost 1, with 10 bases in between. The germline CDR1 and CDR2 sequences are SGHNT and YYREEE (reference sequence). CDR3 sequence reads: CASSLASGGNTEAFF. CDR3 bases: TGTGCCAGCAGCTTGGCTTCGGGGGGGAACACTGAAGCTTTCTTT.

This clone has a handful of counts. The chain couples TRBV6-1 to TRBJ2-4; TRBD1 might be the D (6 bases). This CDR3 has 14 residues. Germline V gene sequence: CDR1 MNHNS, CDR2 SASEGT. V lost 2 bases to trimming and J lost 9 bases, with 14 bases between them. The CDR3 region has the DNA TGTGCCAGCAGTGAACGGACAGTCGCTGGCATTCAGTACTTC. Translating it yields CASSERTVAGIQYF.

The V call is TRBV30, the J call TRBJ1-5; D may be TRBD1 (6 bases). This CDR3 is 16 amino acids long. Trimming cost V 0 bases and J 7 bases, with 19 bases left between them. From germline, CDR1 is GTSNPN and CDR2 SVGIG (reference sequence). The CDR3 protein is CAWSVGGTYGIQPQHF. In DNA form, the CDR3 reads TGTGCCTGGAGTGTGGGAGGGACATATGGCATACAGCCCCAGCATTTT.

The chain employs TRBV19 and TRBJ1-5; D remains unclear. CDR3 size: 14 residues. CDR1 and CDR2 (germline): LNHDA, SQIVND (reference sequence). Trimming left V 3 bases short and J 4 bases short, with 10 bases between. The CDR3 here is CASSMEPFNQPQHF. The CDR3 coding sequence is TGTGCCAGTAGTATGGAGCCTTTTAATCAGCCCCAGCATTTT.

This sequence joins TRBV6-1 and TRBJ1-4; no clear D. The germline V and J ends were trimmed by 2 bases and 8 bases, with 12 bases remaining between them. This CDR3 is built from 14 residues. Per germline, CDR1 MNHNS and CDR2 SASEGT. The CDR3 nucleotides are TGTGCCAGCAGTGAACGAGGGTGGGCGGAAAAACTGTTTTTT. Translated: CASSERGWAEKLFF.

This clone came up many times. This rearrangement joins TRBV30 to TRBJ1-6; weak D call: TRBD1 (6 bases). CDR3 length equals 13 residues. Germline-derived CDR1 and CDR2 are GTSNPN and SVGIG (reference sequence). V dropped 5 bases and J dropped 7 bases, with 12 bases sitting between them. CDR3 sequence: CAWDRDINSPLHF. DNA of the CDR3: TGTGCCTGGGACCGGGACATAAATTCACCCCTCCACTTT.

In the case of this clone: Other DNA variants within this sample encode the same CDR3. This chain links TRBV4-2 with TRBJ1-1; TRBD1 aligns across 8 bases. J was trimmed by 1 base and V by 4 bases; bases with no gene match: 2. Germline-derived CDR1 and CDR2 are LGHNA and YNFKEQ. There are 14 residues in the CDR3. The CDR3 region has the DNA TGTGCCAGCAGCCGCGGACAGGGGAACACTGAAGCTTTCTTT. This encodes CASSRGQGNTEAFF.

This clone was counted only a few times. The chain joins TRBV6-5 to TRBJ2-7; 7 bases match TRBD1. V was clipped by 6 bases and J by 1 base; unmatched bases: 6. The CDR3 extends over 14 amino acids. Germline V CDR1 and CDR2: MNHEY, SVGAGI. CDR3 coding DNA: TGTGCCAGCAGCCTTGGACAGGTTTCCTACGAGCAGTACTTC. This gives the protein CASSLGQVSYEQYF.

The rearrangement links TRBV24-1 to TRBJ1-6; D call uncertain. Germline V gene lookup returns CDR1 KGHDR and CDR2 SFDVKD. The CDR3 runs to 14 residues. V was pared by 5 bases and J by 5 bases, with 9 bases between. In DNA form, the CDR3 reads TGTGCCACCAGTGCCGATAGCCATAATTCACCCCTCCACTTT. This sequence encodes CATSADSHNSPLHF.